This is a list of T cell receptor beta chains from one sample in a study of identical twins. Using its own MiXCR run on the 5' RACE reads, TCRdb lists one record per CDR3 protein. The sample records about 690,000 distinct CDR3 sequences, around 6% being singletons. The sample was naive T cells sorted from blood. These receptors all stem from a man between 18 and 35 years old in good health. Each CDR3 is given with its conserved first and last residue. Each record gives: V gene, clone size, D gene, J gene, CDR3 DNA, CDR3 protein. D genes are given only for firm matches. Clone sizes are given selectively: once, few, many, or a class where the clone is expanded.

v_gene: TRBV5-1; abundance: many; d_gene: TRBD2; j_gene: TRBJ2-7; CDR3nt: TGCGCCAGCAGCTTAGCCGGGACTAGCGGTTACGAGCAGTACTTC; CDR3aa: CASSLAGTSGYEQYF
v_gene: TRBV9; abundance: NA; d_gene: TRBD2; j_gene: TRBJ2-1; CDR3nt: TGTGCCAGCAGCCCGGGACTAGCGGCAGACAGCTCCTACAATGAGCAGTTCTTC; CDR3aa: CASSPGLAADSSYNEQFF
v_gene: TRBV18; abundance: few; d_gene: TRBD1; j_gene: TRBJ1-1; CDR3nt: TGTGCCAGCTCACCCGCTGGAACCGGGACAGGGATGAACACTGAAGCTTTCTTT; CDR3aa: CASSPAGTGTGMNTEAFF
v_gene: TRBV2; abundance: NA; d_gene: NA; j_gene: TRBJ2-6; CDR3nt: TGTGCCAGCAGTGAAGAGATTCCTGGGGCCAACGTCCTGACTTTC; CDR3aa: CASSEEIPGANVLTF
v_gene: TRBV20-1; abundance: many; d_gene: NA; j_gene: TRBJ2-2; CDR3nt: TGCAGTGCTAGAGACCGGGACTCCGGGGAGCTGTTTTTT; CDR3aa: CSARDRDSGELFF
v_gene: TRBV4-3; abundance: few; d_gene: NA; j_gene: TRBJ1-5; CDR3nt: TGCGCCAGCAGCCAAGACGGGGAAAATCAGCCCCAGCATTTT; CDR3aa: CASSQDGENQPQHF
v_gene: TRBV10-3; abundance: NA; d_gene: TRBD1; j_gene: TRBJ2-6; CDR3nt: TGTGCCATCAGAAGACAGGGGGCCCTCACCCCCGGGGCCAACGTCCTGACTTTC; CDR3aa: CAIRRQGALTPGANVLTF
v_gene: TRBV4-3; abundance: many; d_gene: TRBD2; j_gene: TRBJ2-2; CDR3nt: TGCGCCAGCAGCCAACGGGAGGCGGGAGGGCCGACCGGGGAGCTGTTTTTT; CDR3aa: CASSQREAGGPTGELFF
v_gene: TRBV10-3; abundance: few; d_gene: TRBD2; j_gene: TRBJ2-3; CDR3nt: TGTGCCATCAGTGAGGGGCTAGCGGGCTACACAGATACGCAGTATTTT; CDR3aa: CAISEGLAGYTDTQYF
v_gene: TRBV6-2/TRBV6-3; abundance: NA; d_gene: NA; j_gene: TRBJ2-1; CDR3nt: TGTGCCAGCAGTAAATGGACTACGGAGCAGTTCTTC; CDR3aa: CASSKWTTEQFF
v_gene: TRBV19; abundance: NA; d_gene: NA; j_gene: TRBJ2-3; CDR3nt: TGTGCCAGTAGTATGTGGGCAGACAAGACCAATACGCAGTATTTT; CDR3aa: CASSMWADKTNTQYF
v_gene: TRBV7-3; abundance: many; d_gene: NA; j_gene: TRBJ2-1; CDR3nt: TGTGCCAGCAGCCGATTGGAGGGCCACAATGAGCAGTTCTTC; CDR3aa: CASSRLEGHNEQFF
v_gene: TRBV6-5; abundance: NA; d_gene: NA; j_gene: TRBJ1-2; CDR3nt: TGTGCCAGCAGTTACGGTCCCCAGAAGTATGGCTACACCTTC; CDR3aa: CASSYGPQKYGYTF
v_gene: TRBV15; abundance: many; d_gene: NA; j_gene: TRBJ1-2; CDR3nt: TGTGCCACCAGCCCTCGATTGGGGGGCTCAGTCTATGGCTACACCTTC; CDR3aa: CATSPRLGGSVYGYTF
v_gene: TRBV12-3/TRBV12-4; abundance: NA; d_gene: TRBD1; j_gene: TRBJ1-2; CDR3nt: TGTGCCAGCAGTCCAATCCTACAGGGGGCCTGGGGCTACACCTTC; CDR3aa: CASSPILQGAWGYTF
v_gene: TRBV4-3; abundance: many; d_gene: TRBD1; j_gene: TRBJ1-2; CDR3nt: TGCGCCAGCAGCCAAAATTCCCTTGGGACAGGGGGCGGCTACACCTTC; CDR3aa: CASSQNSLGTGGGYTF
v_gene: TRBV7-9; abundance: many; d_gene: NA; j_gene: TRBJ2-7; CDR3nt: TGTGCCAGCAGCTTAAGGCAGTATTCCTACGAGCAGTACTTC; CDR3aa: CASSLRQYSYEQYF
v_gene: TRBV12-3/TRBV12-4; abundance: many; d_gene: NA; j_gene: TRBJ1-6; CDR3nt: TGTGCCAGCAGCTCGGGGGGGCGCGGTAATTCACCCCTCCACTTT; CDR3aa: CASSSGGRGNSPLHF
v_gene: TRBV12-3/TRBV12-4; abundance: many; d_gene: TRBD2; j_gene: TRBJ2-3; CDR3nt: TGTGCCAGCAATCCGGTAGCGGGCCCGAGCACAGATACGCAGTATTTT; CDR3aa: CASNPVAGPSTDTQYF
v_gene: TRBV6-1; abundance: NA; d_gene: NA; j_gene: TRBJ2-6; CDR3nt: TGTGCCAGCAGTCCTCCAGGGAGCTCTGGGGCCAACGTCCTGACTTTC; CDR3aa: CASSPPGSSGANVLTF
v_gene: TRBV28; abundance: few; d_gene: TRBD1; j_gene: TRBJ2-7; CDR3nt: TGTGCCAGCAGTCTACCTCCTCACCGGGACAGCTACGAGCAGTACTTC; CDR3aa: CASSLPPHRDSYEQYF
v_gene: TRBV9; abundance: many; d_gene: NA; j_gene: TRBJ2-7; CDR3nt: TGTGCCAGCAGCGTAGGAGGAGGGGCCACCTACGAGCAGTACTTC; CDR3aa: CASSVGGGATYEQYF
v_gene: TRBV10-3; abundance: NA; d_gene: NA; j_gene: TRBJ2-5; CDR3nt: TGTGCCATCAGTGAAGGTACGACAGGCCCAAGGACCCAGTACTTC; CDR3aa: CAISEGTTGPRTQYF
v_gene: TRBV9; abundance: NA; d_gene: NA; j_gene: TRBJ2-5; CDR3nt: TGTGCCAGCAGCGTAGTAGGGGTGATACAAGAGACCCAGTACTTC; CDR3aa: CASSVVGVIQETQYF
v_gene: TRBV5-1; abundance: few; d_gene: NA; j_gene: TRBJ2-2; CDR3nt: TGCGCCAGCAGGAAGGAAAGGGCCACCGGGGAGCTGTTTTTT; CDR3aa: CASRKERATGELFF
v_gene: TRBV15; abundance: NA; d_gene: NA; j_gene: TRBJ1-3; CDR3nt: TGTGCCACCAGCAGAGAACCCGCGCGCGCTGGAAACACCATATATTTT; CDR3aa: CATSREPARAGNTIYF
v_gene: TRBV6-5; abundance: many; d_gene: NA; j_gene: TRBJ1-4; CDR3nt: TGTGCCAGCAGTTACTCTGACGGGGTTGAAAAACTGTTTTTT; CDR3aa: CASSYSDGVEKLFF
v_gene: TRBV6-5; abundance: many; d_gene: NA; j_gene: TRBJ2-7; CDR3nt: TGTGCCAGCAGTTTGACAGGAATGGGTCCCGAGCAGTACTTC; CDR3aa: CASSLTGMGPEQYF